Listed below are T cell receptor beta chains from one sample, sequenced in a study of blood T cell repertoires in COVID-19. Only in-frame clones appear in the TCRdb table, and some are missing; sequencing was by immunoSEQ multiplex PCR. The data hold around 180,000 clones, with roughly 86% observed a single time. Sequencing input: peripheral blood. The source of these receptors is a man in his forties or fifties with active or convalescent COVID-19. The CDR3 runs from the conserved cysteine through the conserved F or W. D genes are given only for firm matches. Only part of the rows carry a size: once, few, many, or a class if the clone is expanded.

v_gene: TRBV7-9; j_gene: TRBJ1-2; d_gene: .; abundance: .; CDR3aa: CASSLEAGPIDGYTF; CDR3nt: TGTGCCAGCAGCTTAGAGGCAGGCCCGATAGATGGCTACACCTTC
v_gene: TRBV5-1; j_gene: TRBJ2-2; d_gene: .; abundance: .; CDR3aa: CASSFRTENTGELFF; CDR3nt: TGCGCCAGCAGCTTCCGGACAGAAAACACCGGGGAGCTGTTTTTT
v_gene: TRBV5-4; j_gene: TRBJ1-2; d_gene: TRBD1; abundance: .; CDR3aa: CASSPDATGGYGYTF; CDR3nt: TGTGCCAGCAGCCCGGACGCCACAGGGGGATATGGCTACACCTTC
v_gene: TRBV5-4; j_gene: TRBJ2-1; d_gene: TRBD2; abundance: .; CDR3aa: CASSLVRAGGNNEQFF; CDR3nt: TGTGCCAGCAGCTTGGTGCGGGCGGGGGGCAACAATGAGCAGTTCTTC
v_gene: TRBV5-4; j_gene: TRBJ2-7; d_gene: TRBD1; abundance: few; CDR3aa: CASSHGQAGNYEQYF; CDR3nt: TGTGCCAGCAGCCACGGACAGGCAGGAAACTACGAGCAGTACTTC
v_gene: TRBV4-2; j_gene: TRBJ2-1; d_gene: TRBD2; abundance: few; CDR3aa: CASSQVGTSSYNEQFF; CDR3nt: TGTGCCAGCAGCCAGGTCGGGACTAGCTCCTACAATGAGCAGTTCTTC
v_gene: TRBV15; j_gene: TRBJ1-2; d_gene: .; abundance: .; CDR3aa: CATSSLDSYGYTF; CDR3nt: TGTGCCACCAGCAGCCTTGACAGTTATGGCTACACCTTC
v_gene: TRBV6-4; j_gene: TRBJ1-5; d_gene: TRBD1; abundance: .; CDR3aa: CASSDSGTGGIDQPQHF; CDR3nt: TGTGCCAGCAGTGATTCCGGGACAGGGGGCATCGATCAGCCCCAGCATTTT
v_gene: TRBV7-6; j_gene: TRBJ2-7; d_gene: TRBD2; abundance: .; CDR3aa: CASSPSGGGSYEQYF; CDR3nt: TGTGCCAGCAGCCCTAGTGGGGGGGGTTCCTACGAGCAGTACTTC
v_gene: TRBV5-4; j_gene: TRBJ2-1; d_gene: .; abundance: .; CDR3aa: CASSLLIGSGDEQFF; CDR3nt: TGTGCCAGCAGCTTGTTAATCGGCTCAGGCGATGAGCAGTTCTTC
v_gene: TRBV27; j_gene: TRBJ1-6; d_gene: TRBD1; abundance: .; CDR3aa: CASSLQGVAPSPLHF; CDR3nt: TGTGCCAGCAGTTTGCAGGGGGTCGCCCCTTCACCCCTCCACTTT
v_gene: TRBV25-1; j_gene: TRBJ1-1; d_gene: .; abundance: .; CDR3aa: CASSEYGTAPEAFF; CDR3nt: TGTGCCAGCAGTGAATACGGGACTGCTCCTGAAGCTTTCTTT
v_gene: TRBV12-3/TRBV12-4; j_gene: TRBJ1-1; d_gene: .; abundance: .; CDR3aa: CASSSDSNTEAFF; CDR3nt: TGTGCCAGCAGTTCGGACAGCAACACTGAAGCTTTCTTT
v_gene: TRBV19; j_gene: TRBJ2-5; d_gene: .; abundance: .; CDR3aa: CASSPRQGQETQYF; CDR3nt: TGTGCCAGTAGTCCCAGGCAGGGCCAAGAGACCCAGTACTTC
v_gene: TRBV20-1; j_gene: TRBJ2-5; d_gene: .; abundance: once; CDR3aa: CSALDGQTQYF; CDR3nt: TGCAGTGCCCTAGACGGCCAGACCCAGTACTTC
v_gene: TRBV12-3/TRBV12-4; j_gene: TRBJ1-2; d_gene: .; abundance: .; CDR3aa: CASSFPANYGYTF; CDR3nt: TGTGCCAGCAGTTTCCCCGCTAACTATGGCTACACCTTC
v_gene: TRBV2; j_gene: TRBJ2-2; d_gene: TRBD1; abundance: .; CDR3aa: CASLAGDSPVGELFF; CDR3nt: TGTGCCAGCCTGGCAGGGGACAGCCCAGTCGGAGAGCTGTTTTTT
v_gene: TRBV30; j_gene: TRBJ1-6; d_gene: .; abundance: .; CDR3aa: CAWSRRIDSPLHF; CDR3nt: TGTGCCTGGAGTCGCAGAATTGATTCACCCCTCCACTTT
v_gene: TRBV19; j_gene: TRBJ2-2; d_gene: .; abundance: .; CDR3aa: CASSTGQPSNTGELFF; CDR3nt: TGTGCCAGTAGTACGGGACAACCCTCGAACACCGGGGAGCTGTTTTTT
v_gene: TRBV4-2; j_gene: TRBJ1-4; d_gene: .; abundance: .; CDR3aa: CASSQRLREKLFF; CDR3nt: TGTGCCAGCAGCCAGCGCTTGAGGGAAAAACTGTTTTTT
v_gene: TRBV6-5; j_gene: TRBJ2-7; d_gene: TRBD1; abundance: .; CDR3aa: CASSSGTGGDEQYF; CDR3nt: TGTGCCAGCAGTTCTGGGACAGGGGGAGACGAGCAGTACTTC
v_gene: TRBV25-1; j_gene: TRBJ1-1; d_gene: TRBD1; abundance: once; CDR3aa: CASKPTGTGNTEAFF; CDR3nt: TGTGCCAGCAAGCCGACCGGGACAGGGAACACTGAAGCTTTCTTT
v_gene: TRBV6-5; j_gene: TRBJ1-1; d_gene: .; abundance: .; CDR3aa: CASSYRRGGRNTEAFF; CDR3nt: TGTGCCAGCAGTTACCGCAGGGGCGGGAGGAACACTGAAGCTTTCTTT
v_gene: TRBV6-5; j_gene: TRBJ1-1; d_gene: .; abundance: .; CDR3aa: CASSRRRTRDSEAFF; CDR3nt: TGTGCCAGCAGCCGAAGACGGACGAGGGATTCTGAAGCTTTCTTT
v_gene: TRBV7-9; j_gene: TRBJ1-1; d_gene: .; abundance: .; CDR3aa: CASSSQSGLTEAFF; CDR3nt: TGTGCCAGCAGCTCCCAAAGCGGGTTGACTGAAGCTTTCTTT
v_gene: TRBV2; j_gene: TRBJ2-5; d_gene: .; abundance: .; CDR3aa: CASSEENSQETQYF; CDR3nt: TGTGCCAGCAGTGAAGAGAACAGCCAAGAGACCCAGTACTTC
v_gene: TRBV28; j_gene: TRBJ2-7; d_gene: .; abundance: .; CDR3aa: CASSITGTPRDEQYF; CDR3nt: TGTGCCAGCAGTATCACCGGGACACCGAGGGACGAGCAGTACTTC
v_gene: TRBV11-2; j_gene: TRBJ2-5; d_gene: TRBD1; abundance: .; CDR3aa: CASSLWTGGETQYF; CDR3nt: TGTGCCAGCAGCCTTTGGACAGGGGGGGAGACCCAGTACTTC
v_gene: TRBV19; j_gene: TRBJ1-5; d_gene: .; abundance: .; CDR3aa: CASSRGNQPQHF; CDR3nt: TGTGCCAGTAGTAGAGGGAATCAGCCCCAGCATTTT
v_gene: TRBV7-3; j_gene: TRBJ2-3; d_gene: TRBD2; abundance: .; CDR3aa: CASSLTAGGTDTQYF; CDR3nt: TGTGCCAGCAGCTTAACTGCGGGGGGTACAGATACGCAGTATTTT
v_gene: TRBV6-2/TRBV6-3; j_gene: TRBJ2-7; d_gene: .; abundance: .; CDR3aa: CASSYSLAFNEQYF; CDR3nt: TGTGCCAGCAGTTACTCGTTAGCTTTCAACGAGCAGTACTTC
v_gene: TRBV5-3; j_gene: TRBJ1-2; d_gene: .; abundance: .; CDR3aa: CARSLATGIYGYTF; CDR3nt: TGTGCCAGAAGCTTGGCCACAGGGATCTATGGCTACACCTTC
v_gene: TRBV2; j_gene: TRBJ2-4; d_gene: .; abundance: .; CDR3aa: CASSEQGGTDIQYF; CDR3nt: TGTGCCAGCAGTGAACAGGGAGGAACGGACATTCAGTACTTC
v_gene: TRBV6-5; j_gene: TRBJ1-3; d_gene: TRBD1; abundance: .; CDR3aa: CASRQGGLGGNTIYF; CDR3nt: TGTGCCAGCAGACAGGGGGGGTTGGGTGGAAACACCATATATTTT
v_gene: TRBV11-1; j_gene: TRBJ2-7; d_gene: TRBD2; abundance: .; CDR3aa: CASSFGSGRAYEQYF; CDR3nt: TGTGCCAGCAGCTTCGGTAGCGGGAGAGCCTACGAGCAGTACTTC
v_gene: TRBV24-1; j_gene: TRBJ1-2; d_gene: TRBD1; abundance: .; CDR3aa: CATSQQGFHTF; CDR3nt: TGTGCCACCAGTCAACAGGGGTTCCACACCTTC